These 26 T cell receptor beta chains share one sample of origin, sequenced in a study of T cells in placental villitis. The libraries were made with immunoSEQ v4. The data were produced by immunoSEQ multiplex PCR, yet TCRdb's version contains in-frame clones alone and is incomplete. The data show approximately 3,100 clones, roughly 85% seen once. Source material: placental tissue containing maternal and fetal cells. Receptor source: a human patient with infectious villitis; the placental T cells may come from both mother and fetus.

The chain couples TRBV16 to TRBJ1-5, with a tentative D call TRBD1 (6 bases). Germline V gene lookup returns CDR1 KGHSY and CDR2 FQNENV. The CDR3 runs 13 residues. Trimming pared 4 bases from V and 7 bases from J, leaving 11 bases between. In DNA form, the CDR3 reads TGTGCCAGCAGCCTGGAAGGGGGGCAGCCCCAGCATTTT. This sequence encodes CASSLEGGQPQHF.

This clone is large (0.1 to 1%) by share. This chain uses TRBV7-9 with TRBJ1-2; 10 nucleotides line up with TRBD1. Germline V gives CDR1 SEHNR, CDR2 FQNEAQ (reference sequence). The CDR3 contains 13 residues. V gave up 8 bases and J gave up 4 bases; unmatched junction bases: 4. The CDR3: CASLGQGGYGYTF. In DNA form, the CDR3 reads TGTGCCAGCCTAGGACAGGGGGGCTATGGCTACACCTTC.

This clone was seen more than once but under ten times. CDR3 nucleotide sequence: TGTGCCACCAGTGTGAAGGGCCAGCCCCAGCATTTT. Translation: CATSVKGQPQHF. The chain is built from TRBV24-1 and TRBJ1-5; D gene unclear. Germline V CDR1 and CDR2: KGHDR, SFDVKD. Between the trimmed V and J ends, which lost 5 bases and 7 bases, there was a span of 8 bases. The CDR3 has 12 amino acids.

V usage is TRBV11-2 and J usage is TRBJ2-3; no clear D gene. The V gene's germline CDR1 is SGHAT and CDR2 FQNNGV. This CDR3 is 14 amino acids long. The ends were cut back, 5 bases at V and 0 bases at J, with 9 bases in the middle. CDR3 residues: CASSRMTSTDTQYF. The CDR3 coding sequence is TGTGCCAGCAGCCGTATGACTAGCACAGATACGCAGTATTTT. The variable domain in full, with the rest retrieved from reference TRBV11-2 and TRBJ2-3, is EAGVAQSPRYKIIEKRQSVAFWCNPISGHATLYWYQQILGQGPKLLIQFQNNGVVDDSQLPKDRFSAERLKGVDSTLKIQPAKLEDSAVYLCASSRMTSTDTQYFGPGTRLTVL.

This sequence joins TRBV27 and TRBJ2-5, with 7 bases aligning to TRBD1. Per the germline V gene, CDR1 is MNHEY and CDR2 is SMNVEV (reference sequence). With 7 bases clipped from V and 4 bases from J, the junction kept 12 bases outside the gene matches. CDR3 length: 15 amino acids. Here the CDR3 DNA reads TGTGCCAGCACTCGACAGGGAAAATCGGTAGAGACCCAGTACTTC. It is translated as CASTRQGKSVETQYF.

This chain connects TRBV30 to TRBJ2-3; the match to TRBD2 covers 8 bases. Germline lookup yields CDR1 GTSNPN and CDR2 SVGIG (reference sequence). V was pared by 2 bases and J by 4 bases, with 11 bases of the junction left unmatched. CDR3 length equals 16 residues. The CDR3 DNA sequence: TGTGCCTGGAGTTCGAACGGCGGGGGGCCCTCAGATACGCAGTATTTT. It specifies CAWSSNGGGPSDTQYF.

The chain recombines TRBV3-1 (or the pseudogene TRBV3-2) with TRBJ2-5; D call uncertain. Trimming shortened V by 0 bases and J by 5 bases, and 1 base separated the two germline ends. Looked up from germline, CDR1 is LGHDT and CDR2 is YNNKEL (reference sequence). The CDR3 sequence is 11 residues long. The CDR3 spells CASSQDETQYF. The CDR3, as DNA: TGTGCCAGCAGCCAAGATGAGACCCAGTACTTC.

The chain couples TRBV19 to TRBJ2-6; D might be TRBD2 (6 bases). Germline values: CDR1 LNHDA, CDR2 SQIVND (reference sequence). This CDR3 region has 17 residues. With 7 bases removed from V and 0 bases from J, the gap between germline ends came to 16 bases. The CDR3, as DNA: TGTGCCAGTAAGGCGGCGGGGCAGCCCTCTGGGGCCAACGTCCTGACTTTC. It translates to CASKAAGQPSGANVLTF.

This chain links TRBV6-4 with TRBJ1-2; D is unclear. Trimming stripped 4 bases from V and 1 base from J, with 13 bases between. There are 15 residues in the CDR3. Germline lookup yields CDR1 MRHNA and CDR2 SNTAGT. The CDR3 reads CASSVRTGNNYGYTF. DNA of the CDR3: TGTGCCAGCAGTGTCAGGACGGGGAATAACTATGGCTACACCTTC.

The chain links TRBV10-2 to TRBJ2-3, with D tentatively TRBD1 or TRBD2 (7 bases each). Trimming cost V 4 bases and J 2 bases, with 13 bases left between them. In germline, CDR1 is WSHSY, CDR2 SAAADI. The CDR3 consists of 15 residues. CDR3 sequence reads: CASSAAGGVTDTQYF. Here the CDR3 DNA reads TGCGCCAGCAGTGCTGCAGGGGGGGTCACAGATACGCAGTATTTT.

J is TRBJ2-3 and V is TRBV19, with 7 bases lining up with TRBD2. The CDR3 has 14 amino acids. Germline V gene data show CDR1 as LNHDA and CDR2 as SQIVND (reference sequence). The V segment lost 8 bases and the J segment 0 bases; nucleotides outside the gene matches: 5. Here the CDR3 DNA reads TGTGCCAGTGGCGGGGGAGGGAGCACAGATACGCAGTATTTT. Translating it yields CASGGGGSTDTQYF.

The rearrangement uses TRBV7-2 and TRBJ2-5; no firm D call. The CDR3 is 13 amino acids. V dropped 0 bases and J dropped 5 bases, with 7 bases sitting between them. CDR1 is SGHTA and CDR2 is FQGNSA in the germline V gene. The CDR3: CASSLAGRETQYF. DNA of the CDR3: TGTGCCAGCAGCTTAGCAGGCAGGGAGACCCAGTACTTC.

V usage is TRBV10-3 and J usage is TRBJ2-6; 13 bases agree with TRBD2. Per germline, CDR1 ENHRY and CDR2 SYGVKD. The J segment lost 0 bases and the V segment lost 5 bases, leaving 10 bases of the junction unmatched. The CDR3 sequence is 20 residues long. CDR3 DNA: TGTGCCATCAGTCCGTTGACTAGCGGGGGGCAGAGCTCTGGGGCCAACGTCCTGACTTTC. Protein product: CAISPLTSGGQSSGANVLTF.

The V gene is TRBV6-5, the J gene TRBJ2-1; D gene unclear. V was cut by 2 bases and J by 2 bases, with 10 bases left in between. Looked up from germline, CDR1 is MNHEY and CDR2 is SVGAGI. The CDR3 is 15 amino acids. The CDR3 coding sequence is TGTGCCAGCAGTTACAAAATTCTAGCCTACAATGAGCAGTTCTTC. This sequence encodes CASSYKILAYNEQFF.

J is TRBJ2-1 and V is TRBV12-3 or TRBV12-4, with 7 bases identical to TRBD2. The trim removed 8 bases at V and 5 bases at J, leaving 6 bases unmatched. The length of the CDR3 is 13 residues. The CDR3 loop is CASSGTTHNEQFF. CDR3 nucleotide sequence: TGTGCCAGCTCCGGGACTACCCACAATGAGCAGTTCTTC.

Points on this clone: An end of the junction differs from the germline gene, which may be a read error. This chain uses TRBV29-1 with TRBJ1-2, with 9 positions matching TRBD1. CDR3 size: 13 residues. Germline values: CDR1 SQVTM, CDR2 ANQGSEA. CDR3 protein: CSARTGANYRYTF. CDR3 coding DNA: TGCAGCGCCAGGACAGGGGCGAACTATCGCTACACCTTC.

The chain joins TRBV6-4 to TRBJ1-5; the D gene is possibly TRBD1 (6 bases). The CDR3 runs 14 residues. V was trimmed by 3 bases and J by 2 bases, leaving 8 bases between them. Germline CDR1 is MRHNA and CDR2 is SNTAGT. The CDR3 spells CASSEGAGNQPQHF. CDR3 sequence (DNA): TGTGCCAGCAGTGAGGGGGCTGGCAATCAGCCCCAGCATTTT.

On this clone itself: The same CDR3 can be traced to other DNA sequences in this sample. This chain connects TRBV28 to TRBJ1-5, with D unresolved. This CDR3 comprises 15 residues. The germline CDR1 and CDR2 sequences are MDHEN and SYDVKM. V lost 4 bases and J lost 2, with 12 bases in between. CDR3 DNA sequence: TGTGCCAGCAGTTCGGACTCTCTTGGCAATCAGCCCCAGCATTTT. This gives the protein CASSSDSLGNQPQHF.

The chain links TRBV18 to TRBJ2-2; D gene uncertain. Deletions cut 4 bases from V and 3 bases from J, with 6 bases between. CDR1 is KGHSH, CDR2 LQKENI, per germline. The CDR3 consists of 13 residues. DNA of the CDR3: TGTGCCAGCTCACGATACGACACCGGGGAGCTGTTTTTT. Encoded protein: CASSRYDTGELFF. The full variable domain, with the rest looked up from reference TRBV18 and TRBJ2-2, is NAGVMQNPRHLVRRRGQEARLRCSPMKGHSHVYWYRQLPEEGLKFMVYLQKENIIDESGMPKERFSAEFPKEGPSILRIQQVVRGDSAAYFCASSRYDTGELFFGEGSRLTVL.

About this clone: Just one base apart from a much larger clone, this may be a read error. V is TRBV19 and J is TRBJ2-1; D ambiguous. The CDR3 contains 15 residues. Looked up from germline, CDR1 is LNHDA and CDR2 is SQIVND (reference sequence). With 5 bases removed from V and 0 bases from J, the gap between germline ends came to 11 bases. CDR3 bases: TGTGCCAGTAGTGAATTAGAGAGCTCCTACAATGAGCAGTTCTTC. Translated, it gives CASSELESSYNEQFF.

The chain recombines TRBV5-1 with TRBJ1-2; 9 bases match TRBD1. There are 17 residues in the CDR3. Germline-derived CDR1 and CDR2 are SGHRS and YFSETQ. The J segment lost 1 base and the V segment lost 5 bases, leaving 12 bases of the junction unmatched. CDR3 DNA: TGCGCCAGCAGACAAAACACCGGGACAGGGTATAACTATGGCTACACCTTC. Translation gives CASRQNTGTGYNYGYTF.

This rearrangement joins TRBV19 to TRBJ2-5; D ambiguous. This CDR3 has 14 residues. CDR1 is LNHDA, CDR2 SQIVND, per germline (reference sequence). V lost 4 bases to trimming and J lost 3 bases, with 12 bases between them. In DNA, the CDR3 is TGTGCCAGTAGTAGGGCCCAACCGAAAGAGACCCAGTACTTC. Protein: CASSRAQPKETQYF.

V usage is TRBV11-2 and J usage is TRBJ2-3, with 8 bases fitting TRBD1. Germline CDR1 is SGHAT and CDR2 is FQNNGV. This CDR3 has 15 residues. Unmatched junction bases numbered 10, after V lost 6 bases and J lost 5 bases. This CDR3 is CASRAGQDGGDTQYF. The DNA for the CDR3 is TGTGCCAGCAGGGCGGGACAGGATGGTGGAGATACGCAGTATTTT.

V usage is TRBV27 and J usage is TRBJ2-4; 9 bases align to TRBD1. This CDR3 region has 13 residues. Germline V lookup: CDR1 MNHEY, CDR2 SMNVEV (reference sequence). Unmatched junction bases numbered 0, after V lost 3 bases and J lost 6 bases. In DNA form, the CDR3 reads TGTGCCAGCAGTTTGACAGGGGGAAACATTCAGTACTTC. As protein: CASSLTGGNIQYF.

The V call is TRBV7-8, the J call TRBJ2-7; 9 bases align to TRBD2. The length of the CDR3 is 16 residues. Trimming cost V 5 bases and J 7 bases; bases outside gene matches: 15. The germline CDR1 and CDR2 sequences are SGHVS and FQNEAQ. The CDR3 reads CASSNPRASGADEQYF. CDR3 DNA: TGTGCCAGCAGCAATCCGAGGGCTAGCGGGGCTGATGAGCAGTACTTC.

The genes are TRBV27 and TRBJ1-1; 8 nucleotides line up with TRBD1. Germline V gives CDR1 MNHEY, CDR2 SMNVEV (reference sequence). V was clipped by 2 bases and J by 4 bases; unmatched bases: 6. CDR3 size: 15 residues. The CDR3 DNA sequence: TGTGCCAGCAGTTTAAGCGAGGACAGGGTCACTGAAGCTTTCTTT. This codes for CASSLSEDRVTEAFF.